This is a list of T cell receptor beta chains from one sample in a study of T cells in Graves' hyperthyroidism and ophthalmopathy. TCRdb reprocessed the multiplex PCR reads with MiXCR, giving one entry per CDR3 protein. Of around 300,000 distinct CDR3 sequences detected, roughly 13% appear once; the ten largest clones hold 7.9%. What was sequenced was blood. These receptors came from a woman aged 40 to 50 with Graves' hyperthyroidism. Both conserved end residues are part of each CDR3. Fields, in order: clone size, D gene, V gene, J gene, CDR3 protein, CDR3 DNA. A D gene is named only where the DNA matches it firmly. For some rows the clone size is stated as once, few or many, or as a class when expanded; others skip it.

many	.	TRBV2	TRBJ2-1	CASSSGPPSYNEQFF	TGTGCCAGCAGTTCGGGACCCCCCTCCTACAATGAGCAGTTCTTC
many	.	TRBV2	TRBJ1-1	CASPTSQLNTEAFF	TGTGCCAGCCCGACCAGTCAACTGAACACTGAAGCTTTCTTT
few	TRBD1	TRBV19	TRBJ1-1	CASSTLGQGRRNTEAFF	TGTGCCAGTAGCACCCTGGGACAGGGAAGGCGGAACACTGAAGCTTTCTTT
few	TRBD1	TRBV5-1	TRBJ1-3	CASSLQGRNTIYF	TGCGCCAGCAGCTTACAGGGGAGAAACACCATATATTTT
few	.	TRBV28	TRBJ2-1	CASSALLDNEQFF	TGTGCCAGCAGTGCCCTACTAGACAATGAGCAGTTCTTC
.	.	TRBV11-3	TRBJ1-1	CASSLQGSGYTEAFF	TGTGCCAGCAGCTTACAGGGGTCGGGGTACACTGAAGCTTTCTTT
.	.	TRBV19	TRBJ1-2	CASKAQASGGYTF	TGTGCCAGTAAGGCCCAGGCCTCAGGAGGCTACACCTTC
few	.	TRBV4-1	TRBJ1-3	CASSRRGDTIYF	TGCGCCAGCAGTCGCAGGGGTGACACCATATATTTT
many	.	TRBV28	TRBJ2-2	CASRVTGELFF	TGTGCCAGCAGGGTTACCGGGGAGCTGTTTTTT
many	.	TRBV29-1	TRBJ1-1	CSVEPGRGTEAFF	TGCAGCGTTGAACCGGGTCGGGGCACTGAAGCTTTCTTT
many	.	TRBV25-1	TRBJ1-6	CASSEFHSGSPLHF	TGTGCCAGCAGTGAATTCCACAGCGGCTCACCCCTCCACTTT
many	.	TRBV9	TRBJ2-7	CASSVGLNYEQYF	TGTGCCAGCAGCGTCGGACTTAACTACGAGCAGTACTTC
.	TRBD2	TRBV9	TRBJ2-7	CASSERSGSPEQYF	TGTGCCAGCAGCGAACGTAGCGGGAGCCCCGAGCAGTACTTC
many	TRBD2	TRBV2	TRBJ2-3	CASKTSGIVDTQYF	TGTGCCAGCAAGACTAGCGGGATTGTAGATACGCAGTATTTT
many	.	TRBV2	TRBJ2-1	CARRDRDYNEQFF	TGTGCCAGACGGGACCGAGACTACAATGAGCAGTTCTTC
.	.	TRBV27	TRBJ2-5	CASSSGRDVETQYF	TGTGCCAGCAGTTCGGGCAGGGATGTAGAGACCCAGTACTTC
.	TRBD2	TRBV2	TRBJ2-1	CASSTLSGRASYNEQFF	TGTGCCAGCAGTACCCTAAGCGGGAGGGCCTCCTACAATGAGCAGTTCTTC
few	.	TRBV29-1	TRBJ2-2	CSGGRTANTGELFF	TGCAGCGGAGGACGGACTGCGAACACCGGGGAGCTGTTTTTT
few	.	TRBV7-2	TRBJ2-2	CASSPSGGVSGELFF	TGTGCCAGCAGTCCCAGCGGAGGGGTATCGGGGGAGCTGTTTTTT
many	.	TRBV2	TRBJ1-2	CASKLGGVANYGYTF	TGTGCCAGCAAATTGGGGGGTGTCGCTAACTATGGCTACACCTTC
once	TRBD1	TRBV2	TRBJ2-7	CASKGTETYEQYF	TGTGCCAGCAAGGGGACAGAAACCTACGAGCAGTACTTC
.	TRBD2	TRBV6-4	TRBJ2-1	CASSDSASGALGEQFF	TGTGCCAGCAGTGACTCGGCTAGCGGGGCCCTCGGTGAGCAGTTCTTC
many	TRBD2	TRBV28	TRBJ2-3	CASRGRAQYF	TGTGCCAGCAGAGGGAGGGCGCAGTATTTT
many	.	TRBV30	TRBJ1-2	CAWSGGANYGYTF	TGTGCCTGGAGTGGGGGGGCGAACTATGGCTACACCTTC
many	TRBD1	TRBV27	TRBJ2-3	CASNRDRQGDTQYF	TGTGCCAGCAATAGGGACAGGCAGGGGGATACGCAGTATTTT
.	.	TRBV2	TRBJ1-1	CASSTQGWNTEAFF	TGTGCCAGCAGTACTCAGGGTTGGAACACTGAAGCTTTCTTT
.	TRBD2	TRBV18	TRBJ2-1	CASSSLRLADNEQFF	TGTGCCAGCTCATCACTTCGACTAGCGGACAATGAGCAGTTCTTC
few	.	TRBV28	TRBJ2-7	CASSPLESGHEQYF	TGTGCCAGCAGCCCTCTAGAGAGCGGTCACGAGCAGTACTTC
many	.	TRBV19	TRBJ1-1	CASSRPQGGTEAFF	TGTGCCAGTAGTAGACCACAGGGAGGCACTGAAGCTTTCTTT
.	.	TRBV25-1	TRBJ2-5	CASSDDLRGETQYF	TGTGCCAGCAGTGATGACCTTAGGGGGGAGACCCAGTACTTC
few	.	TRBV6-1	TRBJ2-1	CASMRFPGPYNEQFF	TGTGCCAGCATGCGTTTCCCGGGCCCCTACAATGAGCAGTTCTTC
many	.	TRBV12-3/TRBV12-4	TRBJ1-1	CASRRGLGANTEAFF	TGTGCCAGCAGACGTGGTTTGGGGGCGAACACTGAAGCTTTCTTT
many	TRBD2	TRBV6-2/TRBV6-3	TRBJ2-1	CALRGLAPNEQFF	TGCGCACTTCGGGGACTAGCGCCAAATGAGCAGTTCTTC
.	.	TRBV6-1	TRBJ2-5	CASRGKKTQYF	TGTGCCAGCAGGGGAAAGAAGACCCAGTACTTC
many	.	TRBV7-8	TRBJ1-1	CASSPGRRVYTEAFF	TGTGCCAGCAGCCCCGGACGGCGAGTGTACACTGAAGCTTTCTTT
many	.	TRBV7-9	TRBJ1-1	CASSHGAGGNRAFF	TGTGCCAGCAGCCATGGGGCTGGGGGGAATCGGGCTTTCTTT
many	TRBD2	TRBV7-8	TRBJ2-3	CASSLAVWDSGGTDTQYF	TGTGCCAGCAGCTTAGCGGTCTGGGATAGCGGGGGCACAGATACGCAGTATTTT
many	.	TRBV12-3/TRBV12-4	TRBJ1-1	CASSTVMNTEAFF	TGTGCCAGCAGTACAGTCATGAACACTGAAGCTTTCTTT
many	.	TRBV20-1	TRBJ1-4	CSARSSVADEKLFF	TGCAGTGCTAGGTCGTCGGTGGCCGATGAAAAACTGTTTTTT
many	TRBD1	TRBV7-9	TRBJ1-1	CASTPSGTGPEAFF	TGTGCCAGCACCCCCAGCGGGACAGGGCCTGAAGCTTTCTTT
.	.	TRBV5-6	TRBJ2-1	CASRIYMGASADDEQFF	TGTGCCAGCAGGATATACATGGGAGCTAGCGCCGACGATGAGCAGTTCTTC
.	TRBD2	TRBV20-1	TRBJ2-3	CSAILAGSTDTQYF	TGCAGTGCTATACTAGCGGGAAGCACAGATACGCAGTATTTT
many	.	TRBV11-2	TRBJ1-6	CASSMRTALSSYNSPLHF	TGTGCCAGCAGCATGCGGACAGCTCTTAGCTCCTATAATTCACCCCTCCACTTT
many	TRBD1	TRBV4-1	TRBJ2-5	CASSQTGTGASQETQYF	TGCGCCAGCAGCCAAACCGGGACAGGGGCGTCGCAAGAGACCCAGTACTTC
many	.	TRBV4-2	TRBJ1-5	CASSLNRDPYQPQHF	TGTGCCAGCAGCCTAAACAGGGACCCCTATCAGCCCCAGCATTTT
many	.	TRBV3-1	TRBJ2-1	CASSMTVAVNEQFF	TGTGCCAGCAGCATGACTGTAGCCGTGAATGAGCAGTTCTTC